Presented here are 18 T cell receptor beta chains from one specimen sequenced in a study of graft-versus-host responses after intestinal transplantation. Produced via immunoSEQ multiplex PCR; TCRdb's table is partial and in-frame only. This table holds 80,000 or so clones, around 93% found once. Sequencing was performed on PBMCs, taken 98 days after intestinal transplantation. These TCRs come from a human patient who received an intestinal transplant, so some T cells may come from the graft donor.

The CDR3 here is CASSEDGGHGDTLHF. DNA for the CDR3: TGTGCCAGCAGTGAAGACGGGGGCCACGGGGATACCCTCCACTTT. This chain connects TRBV2 to TRBJ1-6; D might be TRBD1 (6 bases). Germline loops: CDR1 SNHLY, CDR2 FYNNEI. The V end lost 1 base, the J end lost 14 bases, and 18 bases lay between the germline ends. The length of the CDR3 is 15 residues.

This chain links TRBV28 with TRBJ1-5; D possibly corresponds to TRBD1 (6 bases). The germline gives CDR1 MDHEN, CDR2 SYDVKM. The CDR3 consists of 13 residues. V was trimmed by 6 bases and J by 5 bases, leaving 11 bases between them. This chain's CDR3 is CASSIRGHQPQHF. CDR3 in DNA: TGTGCCAGCAGCATCAGGGGTCATCAGCCCCAGCATTTT.

The chain couples TRBV7-9 to TRBJ2-1; D not resolved. The CDR3 spans 13 residues. V lost 0 bases and J 6 bases, leaving 6 bases between the germline ends. The germline CDR1 and CDR2 sequences are SEHNR and FQNEAQ (reference sequence). The CDR3 sequence is CASSLALANEQFF. CDR3 coding DNA: TGTGCCAGCAGCTTAGCGCTTGCCAATGAGCAGTTCTTC.

The chain joins TRBV5-1 to TRBJ2-7, with 8 bases lining up with TRBD1. Germline lookup yields CDR1 SGHRS and CDR2 YFSETQ. V lost 7 bases and J lost 1; bases outside the gene matches: 10. CDR3 size: 15 residues. This CDR3 reads CASGNRTGSSYEQYF. The CDR3, as DNA: TGCGCCAGCGGCAATCGGACAGGGAGTTCCTACGAGCAGTACTTC. The variable domain in full, completed from reference TRBV5-1 and TRBJ2-7, reads KAGVTQTPRYLIKTRGQQVTLSCSPISGHRSVSWYQQTPGQGLQFLFEYFSETQRNKGNFPGRFSGRQFSNSRSEMNVSTLELGDSALYLCASGNRTGSSYEQYFGPGTRLTVT.

The chain joins TRBV11-3 to TRBJ2-3; 9 nucleotides align to TRBD2. Germline V gene data show CDR1 as SGHNT and CDR2 as YENEEA. The junction had 20 bases not matched to a gene; V was cut back by 9 bases and J by 4 bases. The CDR3 contains 18 residues. The CDR3 DNA reads as TGTGCCAGAAGGGACAGATCACACGTCGGACTAGCGCCAGATACGCAGTATTTT. Translating gives CARRDRSHVGLAPDTQYF.

The gene calls are TRBV14 and TRBJ2-1; TRBD2 matches at 13 bases. Germline V gene data show CDR1 as SGHDN and CDR2 as FVKESK. V was clipped by 4 bases and J by 11 bases; unmatched bases: 5. The CDR3 extends over 14 amino acids. The CDR3 DNA reads TGTGCCAGCAGCCTTGGACTAGCGGGAGTCAAGCAGTTCTTC. It specifies CASSLGLAGVKQFF.

The chain links TRBV27 to TRBJ2-3; the D call may be TRBD1 or TRBD2 (5 bases each). CDR3 size: 11 residues. V was pared by 3 bases and J by 9 bases, with 7 bases between. Germline V gene lookup returns CDR1 MNHEY and CDR2 SMNVEV (reference sequence). The DNA of the CDR3 is TGTGCCAGCAGTTTGGGGGAGACGCAGTATTTT. It translates to CASSLGETQYF.

The chain recombines TRBV10-3 with TRBJ2-3, with 8 positions matching TRBD2. After removal of 11 bases from V and 1 base from J, the junction contained 5 bases not matched to a gene. Germline V gene sequence: CDR1 ENHRY, CDR2 SYGVKD. The CDR3 spans 13 residues. CDR3 nucleotide sequence: TGTGCCTCTCGGGGGGGCGGCACAGATACGCAGTATTTT. It codes for CASRGGGTDTQYF.

The rearrangement joins TRBV6-4 to TRBJ2-1, with TRBD2 identical over 12 bases. The CDR3 runs 15 residues. The V gene's germline CDR1 is MRHNA and CDR2 SNTAGT. V lost 0 bases, J lost 6 bases, and 0 bases stayed unmatched. The CDR3 sequence is CASSDSTSGSNEQFF. The CDR3 DNA sequence: TGTGCCAGCAGTGACTCGACTAGCGGGAGCAATGAGCAGTTCTTC.

This clone was observed once. The chain recombines TRBV28 with TRBJ2-5, with a weak D call TRBD2 (7 bases). CDR1 is MDHEN and CDR2 is SYDVKM in the germline V gene. Trimming shortened V by 1 base and J by 3 bases, and 18 bases separated the two germline ends. This CDR3 contains 17 residues. The chain's CDR3 is CASSLFPLEGGKETQYF. The DNA of the CDR3 is TGTGCCAGCAGTTTATTCCCCTTAGAGGGGGGGAAAGAGACCCAGTACTTC.

This clone was detected only once. The V call is TRBV9, the J call TRBJ1-5; D unresolved. Germline CDR1 and CDR2: SGDLS and YYNGEE. Trimming left V 0 bases short and J 6 bases short, with 7 bases between. CDR3 length equals 13 residues. Here the CDR3 reads CASSVEGGQPQHF. The CDR3, as DNA: TGTGCCAGCAGCGTAGAGGGCGGTCAGCCCCAGCATTTT.

This clone is a singleton in its sample. The V gene is TRBV9, the J gene TRBJ1-1, with TRBD1 matching 9 bases. CDR3 size: 15 residues. Germline trimming cut 4 bases from V and 2 bases from J; bases unmatched to any gene: 6. The germline V gene encodes CDR1 SGDLS and CDR2 YYNGEE. The CDR3: CASSPPGQGNTEAFF. The CDR3 DNA is TGTGCCAGCAGCCCACCGGGACAGGGTAACACTGAAGCTTTCTTT. The whole variable domain, remainder taken from reference TRBV9 and TRBJ1-1, is DSGVTQTPKHLITATGQRVTLRCSPRSGDLSVYWYQQSLDQGLQFLIQYYNGEERAKGNILERFSAQQFPDLHSELNLSSLELGDSALYFCASSPPGQGNTEAFFGQGTRLTVV.

There are a few counts of this clone. The chain recombines TRBV5-1 with TRBJ2-7; 7 bases match TRBD1. Looked up from germline, CDR1 is SGHRS and CDR2 is YFSETQ. V shed 7 bases, J shed 3 bases, and the junction held 10 bases outside the gene matches. CDR3 length: 14 amino acids. In DNA form, the CDR3 reads TGCGCCAGCTACCCACCGGGACAGATCTACGAGCAGTACTTC. It specifies CASYPPGQIYEQYF. The full variable domain, in which reference TRBV5-1 and TRBJ2-7 provide the parts outside the CDR3, is KAGVTQTPRYLIKTRGQQVTLSCSPISGHRSVSWYQQTPGQGLQFLFEYFSETQRNKGNFPGRFSGRQFSNSRSEMNVSTLELGDSALYLCASYPPGQIYEQYFGPGTRLTVT.

This chain links TRBV21-1 with TRBJ2-3; TRBD1 is taken as the D call from the table, unchecked against the DNA. TRBV21-1 constitutes a pseudogene. This CDR3 has 14 residues. CDR3 sequence (DNA): TGTGCCAGCAGCGGGACAGAAAGCACAGATACGCAGTATTTT. This gives the protein CASSGTESTDTQYF.

This sequence joins TRBV28 and TRBJ1-5; D not resolved. The germline CDR1 and CDR2 sequences are MDHEN and SYDVKM. Deletions cut 2 bases from V and 1 base from J, with 12 bases between. The CDR3 consists of 16 residues. The DNA of the CDR3 is TGTGCCAGCAGTTTAAGGGCAGGTCAAAGCAATCAGCCCCAGCATTTT. It encodes CASSLRAGQSNQPQHF.

The rearrangement joins TRBV19 to TRBJ2-1; the D gene is possibly TRBD2 (7 bases). Germline CDR1 is LNHDA and CDR2 is SQIVND (reference sequence). The length of the CDR3 is 15 residues. Trimming removed 7 bases from V and 9 bases from J, with 22 bases in between. The CDR3 DNA reads as TGTGCCAGTATGCTACAGGGAGGGATTAGTGGTGAGCAGTTCTTC. This encodes CASMLQGGISGEQFF.

The chain links TRBV25-1 to TRBJ2-7; 8 nucleotides agree with TRBD1. Germline CDR1 is MGHDK and CDR2 is SYGVNS. V trimming: 2 bases; J trimming: 4 bases; junction bases outside the gene matches: 7. The CDR3 consists of 15 residues. CDR3 sequence: CASSEPTGVGYEQYF. The CDR3 bases are TGTGCCAGCAGTGAACCGACAGGGGTGGGGTACGAGCAGTACTTC.

The chain has TRBV6-5 and TRBJ2-7; TRBD2 agrees at 13 bases. Germline CDR1 MNHEY, CDR2 SVGAGI. The CDR3 extends over 15 amino acids. V shed 6 bases and J 4 bases; nucleotides not matched to a gene: 6. The CDR3, as DNA: TGTGCCAGCAGCCGGACTAGCGGGAGCTGGTACGAGCAGTACTTC. Translation: CASSRTSGSWYEQYF.